Sequencing of this T cell receptor (beta chain) was carried out in a study of response to subunit inactivated influenza vaccine. Findings and limits, study-wide: Each seasonal flu vaccination may recruit only limited new T cells, authors suggested.

This clonotype was recorded a few times. The antigen is not known. TCRdb re-called the RT-PCR reads with MiXCR, one entry per CDR3 protein. The sample yields some 500,000 distinct CDR3 sequences, less than 30% seen once. This specimen was CD4+ T cells sorted from PBMCs, taken around 5 days after vaccination. This clonotype was sampled from a man aged 45 to 65 who received an inactivated influenza vaccine.

CDR3 coding DNA: TGTGCCAGCAGGGCCGACACCTACAATCAGCCCCAGCATTTT. Residues: CASRADTYNQPQHF. The chain recombines TRBV12-3 or TRBV12-4 with TRBJ1-5; D remains ambiguous. V lost 6 bases and J 3 bases, leaving 12 bases between the germline ends. The CDR3 extends over 14 amino acids.